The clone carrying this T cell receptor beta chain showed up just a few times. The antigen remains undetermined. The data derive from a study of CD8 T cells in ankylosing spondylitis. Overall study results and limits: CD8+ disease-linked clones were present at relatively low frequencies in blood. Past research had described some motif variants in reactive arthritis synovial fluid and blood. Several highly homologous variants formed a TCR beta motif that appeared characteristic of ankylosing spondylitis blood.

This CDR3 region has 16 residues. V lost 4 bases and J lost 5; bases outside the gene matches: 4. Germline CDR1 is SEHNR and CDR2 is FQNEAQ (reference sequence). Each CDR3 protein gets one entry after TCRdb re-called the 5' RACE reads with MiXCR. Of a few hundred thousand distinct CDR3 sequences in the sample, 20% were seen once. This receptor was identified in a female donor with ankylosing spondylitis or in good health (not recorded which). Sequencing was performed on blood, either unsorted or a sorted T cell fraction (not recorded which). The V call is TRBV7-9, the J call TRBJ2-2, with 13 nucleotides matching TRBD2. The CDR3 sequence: CASSSLAGGQTGELFF. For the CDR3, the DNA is TGTGCCAGCAGCTCACTAGCGGGAGGGCAGACCGGGGAGCTGTTTTTT.